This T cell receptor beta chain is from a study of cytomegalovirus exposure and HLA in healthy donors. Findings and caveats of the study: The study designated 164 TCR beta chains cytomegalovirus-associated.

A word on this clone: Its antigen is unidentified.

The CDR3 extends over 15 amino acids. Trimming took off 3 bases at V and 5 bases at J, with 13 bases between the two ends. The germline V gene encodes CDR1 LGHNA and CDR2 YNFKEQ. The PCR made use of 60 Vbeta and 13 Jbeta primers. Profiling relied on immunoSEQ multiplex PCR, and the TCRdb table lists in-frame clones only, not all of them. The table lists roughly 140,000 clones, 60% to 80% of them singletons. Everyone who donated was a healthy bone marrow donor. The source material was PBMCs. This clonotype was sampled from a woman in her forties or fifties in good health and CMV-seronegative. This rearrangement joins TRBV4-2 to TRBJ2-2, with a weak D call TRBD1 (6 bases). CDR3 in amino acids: CASSHRTDYTGELFF. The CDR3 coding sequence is TGTGCCAGCAGCCATAGGACAGACTATACCGGGGAGCTGTTTTTT.